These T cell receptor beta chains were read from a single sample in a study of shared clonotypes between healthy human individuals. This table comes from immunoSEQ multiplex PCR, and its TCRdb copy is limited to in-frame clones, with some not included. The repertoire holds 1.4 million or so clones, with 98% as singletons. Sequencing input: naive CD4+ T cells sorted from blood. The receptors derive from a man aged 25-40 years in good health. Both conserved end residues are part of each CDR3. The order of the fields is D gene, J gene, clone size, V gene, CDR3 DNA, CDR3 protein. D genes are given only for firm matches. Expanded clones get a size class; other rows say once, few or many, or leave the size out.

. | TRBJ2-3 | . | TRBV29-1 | TGCAGCGCCGGGCGGGTCCTCGCAGATACGCAGTATTTT | CSAGRVLADTQYF
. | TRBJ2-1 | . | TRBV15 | TGTGCCACCAGCAGAAGCCCGACAGATTTCTCCTACAATGAGCAGTTCTTC | CATSRSPTDFSYNEQFF
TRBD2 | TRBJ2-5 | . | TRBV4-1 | TGCGCCAGCAGCCAAGATTGGCTAGCGGGAGGCCAAGAGACCCAGTACTTC | CASSQDWLAGGQETQYF
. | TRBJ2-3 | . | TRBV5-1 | TGCGCCAGCAGCTACGACAGGCCTAGCACAGATACGCAGTATTTT | CASSYDRPSTDTQYF
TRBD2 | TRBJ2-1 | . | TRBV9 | TGTGCCAGCAGCGGGACTAGCGGGAGTGAGTTCTTC | CASSGTSGSEFF
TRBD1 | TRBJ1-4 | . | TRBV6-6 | TGTGCCAGCACCTCAACCGGACAGGGTACTAATGAAAAACTGTTTTTT | CASTSTGQGTNEKLFF
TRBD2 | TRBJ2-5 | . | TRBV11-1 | TGTGCCAGCAGCTTATTCGGGGGGTCCCAAGAGACCCAGTACTTC | CASSLFGGSQETQYF
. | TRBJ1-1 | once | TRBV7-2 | TGTGCCAGCAGCTTATTGGGGGCGGGCAACACTGAAGCTTTCTTT | CASSLLGAGNTEAFF
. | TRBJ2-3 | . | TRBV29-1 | TGCAGCGTTTGCATTGTTAGCTCCACAGATACGCAGTATTTT | CSVCIVSSTDTQYF
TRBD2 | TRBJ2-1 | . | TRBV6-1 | TGTGCCAGCAGTGACGGCGGGACTACGATCAATGAGCAGTTCTTC | CASSDGGTTINEQFF
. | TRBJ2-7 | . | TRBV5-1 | TGCGCCAGCAGCTTGGCCGTCAGCACCTACGAGCAGTACTTC | CASSLAVSTYEQYF
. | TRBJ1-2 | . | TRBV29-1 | TGCAGCGTTGTTAGTCGGAACTATGGCTACACCTTC | CSVVSRNYGYTF
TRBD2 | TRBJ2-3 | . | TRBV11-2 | TGTGCCAGCAGCTCGACTAGCGGGAGAGGCGGTTGGGATACGCAGTATTTT | CASSSTSGRGGWDTQYF
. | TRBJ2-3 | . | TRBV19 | TGTGCCAGTAGCCCCCCCTCGGGGGCTACGCAGTATTTT | CASSPPSGATQYF
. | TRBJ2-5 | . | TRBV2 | TGTGCCACCTTTTTACGGACCTCCGATTCCGTGGGAGAGACCCAGTACTTC | CATFLRTSDSVGETQYF
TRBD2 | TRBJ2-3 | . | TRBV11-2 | TGTGCCAGCAGCCGGACATTAGCGGGAGTAAGCACAGATACGCAGTATTTT | CASSRTLAGVSTDTQYF
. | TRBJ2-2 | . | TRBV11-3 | TGTGCCAGCAGCTTTGGGGCAGACCCGAACACCGGGGAGCTGTTTTTT | CASSFGADPNTGELFF
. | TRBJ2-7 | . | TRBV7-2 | TGTGCCAGCAGCTTAGTTCCAGAGACTTCCTACGAGCAGTACTTC | CASSLVPETSYEQYF
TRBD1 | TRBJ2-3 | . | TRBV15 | TGTGCCACCAGCAGAGTCGGGACAGGGGGTGCGAGTGTGAAAAATACGCAGTATTTT | CATSRVGTGGASVKNTQYF
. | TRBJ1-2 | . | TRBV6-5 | TGTGCCAGCAGGGGCCTCAACTATGGCTACACCTTC | CASRGLNYGYTF
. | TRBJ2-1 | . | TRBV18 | TGTGCCAGCTCACCTAGCCCCTACAATGAGCAGTTCTTC | CASSPSPYNEQFF
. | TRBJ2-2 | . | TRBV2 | TGTGCCAGCTCCCTGGACAGTATAACGACCGGGGAGCTGTTTTTT | CASSLDSITTGELFF
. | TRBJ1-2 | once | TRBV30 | TGTGCCTGGAGTGAAATGGGCCGCTCTGGTGGCTACACCTTC | CAWSEMGRSGGYTF
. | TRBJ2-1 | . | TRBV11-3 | TGTGCCAGCAGCCGGGATATATACAATGAGCAGTTCTTC | CASSRDIYNEQFF
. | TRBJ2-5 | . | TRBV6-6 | TGTGCCAGCAGGCCTCTTATGGGGTCTCCCCGAGAGACCCAGTACTTC | CASRPLMGSPRETQYF
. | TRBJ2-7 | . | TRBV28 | TGTGCCAGCAGTTTCCGGGGCTGGTACGAGCAGTACTTC | CASSFRGWYEQYF
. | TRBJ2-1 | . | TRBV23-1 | TGCGCCAGCAGTCAATCGTTTGGGGGATCCTACAATGAGCAGTTCTTC | CASSQSFGGSYNEQFF
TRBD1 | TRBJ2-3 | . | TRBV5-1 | TGCGCCAGCAGCTCGACAGGGGTTGACACAGATACGCAGTATTTT | CASSSTGVDTDTQYF
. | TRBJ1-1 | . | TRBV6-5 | TGTGCCAGCACCCAACCGGGCATGAACACTGAAGCTTTCTTT | CASTQPGMNTEAFF
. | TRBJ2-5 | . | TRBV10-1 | TGCGCCAGCAGCAGCGCCGGGGGTCAAGAGACCCAGTACTTC | CASSSAGGQETQYF
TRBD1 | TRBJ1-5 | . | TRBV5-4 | TGTGCCAGCAGTTATACAGGGGATCAGCCCCAGCATTTT | CASSYTGDQPQHF
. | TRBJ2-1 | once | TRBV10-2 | TGCGCCAGCAGTGAGTCGGGCGTCCACAATGAGCAGTTCTTC | CASSESGVHNEQFF
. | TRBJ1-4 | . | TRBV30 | TGTGCCTGGAGTGTATCAGGGGCCGGGAATGAAAAACTGTTTTTT | CAWSVSGAGNEKLFF
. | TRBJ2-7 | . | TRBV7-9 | TGTGCCAGCAGCCCAGGGGCGGGAGTATTTGACGAGCAGTACTTC | CASSPGAGVFDEQYF
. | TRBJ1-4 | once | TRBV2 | TGTGCCAGCAGTCGAACCCAAGGGGGTAGTAATGAAAAACTGTTTTTT | CASSRTQGGSNEKLFF
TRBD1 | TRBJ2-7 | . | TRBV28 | TGTGCCAGCAGTGTGACAGGGGACGAGCAGTACTTC | CASSVTGDEQYF
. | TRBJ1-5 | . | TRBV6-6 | TGTGCCAGCATTCTCGACGGTAGCAATCAGCCCCAGCATTTT | CASILDGSNQPQHF
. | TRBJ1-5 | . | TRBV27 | TGTGCCAGCCGGAGCGTGATTCATCAGCCCCAGCATTTT | CASRSVIHQPQHF
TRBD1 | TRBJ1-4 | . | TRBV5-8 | TGTGCCAGCAGTTCGACCGGGACAGGGGGATTCGAGGAAAAACTGTTTTTT | CASSSTGTGGFEEKLFF
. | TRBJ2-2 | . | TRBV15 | TGTGCCACCAGCATAGGCAGGGTAATGGCCGGGGAGCTGTTTTTT | CATSIGRVMAGELFF
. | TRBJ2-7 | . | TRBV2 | TGTGCCAGCCGGGCAGGGGAGGCCTACGAGCAGTACTTC | CASRAGEAYEQYF
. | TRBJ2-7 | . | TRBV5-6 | TGTGCCAGCAGCGAATTTATCCAAGGACGCGAGCAGTACTTC | CASSEFIQGREQYF